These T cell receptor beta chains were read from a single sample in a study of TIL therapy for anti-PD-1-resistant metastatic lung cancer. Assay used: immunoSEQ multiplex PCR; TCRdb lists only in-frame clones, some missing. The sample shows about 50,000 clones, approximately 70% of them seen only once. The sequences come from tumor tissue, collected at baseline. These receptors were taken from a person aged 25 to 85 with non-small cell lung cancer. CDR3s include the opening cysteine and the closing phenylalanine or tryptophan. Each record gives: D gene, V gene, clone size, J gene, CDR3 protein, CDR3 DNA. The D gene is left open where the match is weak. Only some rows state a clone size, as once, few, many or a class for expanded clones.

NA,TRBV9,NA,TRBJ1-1,CASSVVSAHMNTEAFF,TGTGCCAGCAGCGTAGTGTCAGCCCACATGAACACTGAAGCTTTCTTT
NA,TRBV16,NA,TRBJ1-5,CASSQSRAQPQHF,TGTGCCAGCAGCCAATCTAGAGCACAGCCCCAGCATTTT
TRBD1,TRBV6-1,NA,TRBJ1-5,CASSRGTGVGQPQHF,TGTGCCAGCAGCAGGGGGACAGGGGTCGGGCAGCCCCAGCATTTT
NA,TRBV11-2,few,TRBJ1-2,CASSLNPALGYTF,TGTGCCAGCAGCTTAAACCCCGCATTAGGCTACACCTTC
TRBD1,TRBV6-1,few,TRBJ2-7,CASSATGGEQYF,TGTGCCAGCAGTGCGACAGGGGGCGAGCAGTACTTC
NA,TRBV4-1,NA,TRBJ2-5,CASSQGGETQYF,TGCGCCAGCAGCCAAGGAGGAGAGACCCAGTACTTC
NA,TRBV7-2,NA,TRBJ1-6,CASSLGSLSSYNSPLHF,TGTGCCAGCAGCTTAGGGAGCCTGAGCTCCTATAATTCACCCCTCCACTTT
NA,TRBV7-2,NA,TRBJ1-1,CASSLERRRAFF,TGTGCCAGCAGCTTAGAGCGGCGTAGGGCTTTCTTT
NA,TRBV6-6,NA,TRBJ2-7,CASSYALEQYF,TGTGCCAGCAGTTACGCGCTCGAGCAGTACTTC
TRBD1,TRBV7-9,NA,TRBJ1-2,CASSPFGQGAFGYTF,TGTGCCAGCAGCCCCTTCGGACAGGGGGCTTTTGGCTACACCTTC
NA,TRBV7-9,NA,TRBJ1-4,CASSSSSGIRGEKLFF,TGTGCCAGCAGCTCGAGTTCTGGGATTAGGGGTGAAAAACTGTTTTTT
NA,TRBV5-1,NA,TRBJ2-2,CASSLLQQTGELFF,TGCGCCAGCAGCTTATTACAACAGACCGGGGAGCTGTTTTTT
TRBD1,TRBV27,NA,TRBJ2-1,CASNSGQGSHNEQFF,TGTGCCAGCAACTCGGGACAGGGATCTCACAATGAGCAGTTCTTC
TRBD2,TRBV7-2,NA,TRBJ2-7,CASSLGEGPTYEQYF,TGTGCCAGCAGCTTAGGGGAGGGGCCCACCTACGAGCAGTACTTC
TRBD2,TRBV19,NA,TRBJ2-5,CASSTGGRVRETQYF,TGTGCCAGTAGTACAGGTGGGAGGGTTAGGGAGACCCAGTACTTC
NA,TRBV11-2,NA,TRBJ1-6,CASSLTAGWGSSYNSPLHF,TGTGCCAGCAGCTTAACGGCAGGGTGGGGGAGCTCCTATAATTCACCCCTCCACTTT
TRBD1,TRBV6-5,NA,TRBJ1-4,CASSEDRGREKLFF,TGTGCCAGCAGTGAGGACAGGGGAAGAGAAAAACTGTTTTTT